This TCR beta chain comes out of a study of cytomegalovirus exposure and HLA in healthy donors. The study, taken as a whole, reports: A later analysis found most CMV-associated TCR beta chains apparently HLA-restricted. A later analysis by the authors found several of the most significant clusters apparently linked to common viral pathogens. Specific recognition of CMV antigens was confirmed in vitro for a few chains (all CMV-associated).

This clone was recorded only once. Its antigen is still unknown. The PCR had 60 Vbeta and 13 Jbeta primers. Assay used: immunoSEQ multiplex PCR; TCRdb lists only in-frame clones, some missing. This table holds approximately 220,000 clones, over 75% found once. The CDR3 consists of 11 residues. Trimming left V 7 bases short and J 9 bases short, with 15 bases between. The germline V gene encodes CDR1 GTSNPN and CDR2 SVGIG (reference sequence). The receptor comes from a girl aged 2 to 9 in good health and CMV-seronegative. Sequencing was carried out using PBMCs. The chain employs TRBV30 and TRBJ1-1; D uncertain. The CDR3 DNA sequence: TGTGCCTTAAGCACCGGGTCGCAAGCTTTCTTT. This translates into CALSTGSQAFF.